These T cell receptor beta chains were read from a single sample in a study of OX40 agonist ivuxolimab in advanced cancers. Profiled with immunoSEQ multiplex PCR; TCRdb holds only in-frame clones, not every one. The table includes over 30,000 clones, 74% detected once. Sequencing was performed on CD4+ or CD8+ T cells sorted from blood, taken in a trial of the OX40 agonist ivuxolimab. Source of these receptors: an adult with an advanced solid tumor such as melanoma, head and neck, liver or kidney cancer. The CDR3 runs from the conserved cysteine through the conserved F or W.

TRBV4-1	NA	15	CASSQQGDRTYEQYF
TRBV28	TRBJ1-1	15	CASKSDRGINGYAFF
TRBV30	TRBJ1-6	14	CAWSGDSIEKPLHF
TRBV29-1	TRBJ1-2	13	CSVEDRPAYGYTF
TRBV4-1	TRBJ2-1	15	CASSHGLAGSNEQFF
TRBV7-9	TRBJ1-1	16	CASSSFQGQGRSEAFF
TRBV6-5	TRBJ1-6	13	CASSYREGSPLHF
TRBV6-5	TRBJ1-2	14	CASSSRVGSGGYTF
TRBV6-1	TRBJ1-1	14	CASVRQGGNTEAFF
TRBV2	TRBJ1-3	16	CASRRSGDVSGNTIYF
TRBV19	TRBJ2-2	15	CASSMDRGVTGELFF
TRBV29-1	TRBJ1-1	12	CSVILMNTEAFF
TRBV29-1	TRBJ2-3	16	CSVDGGIHLSTDTQYF
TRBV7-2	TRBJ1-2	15	CASSLGPEGSYGYTF
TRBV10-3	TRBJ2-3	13	CAISDTGTDTQYF
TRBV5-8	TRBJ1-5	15	CASTSFGFSNQPQHF
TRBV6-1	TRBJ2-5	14	CASTPRALQETQYF
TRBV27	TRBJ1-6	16	CASRNKQGYYNSPLHF
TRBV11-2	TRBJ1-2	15	CASSSGLGQGQSYTF
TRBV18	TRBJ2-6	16	CASSPTGISGANVLTF
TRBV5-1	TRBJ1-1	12	CASRQRQGKAFF
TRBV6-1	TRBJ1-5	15	CASSPDRGMHQPQHF
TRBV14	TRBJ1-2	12	CASSQGGNGYTF
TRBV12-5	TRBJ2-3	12	CASGLITDTQYF
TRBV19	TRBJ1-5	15	CASTPIGREGQPQHF
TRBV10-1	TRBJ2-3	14	CASSALAPTDTQYF
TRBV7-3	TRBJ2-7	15	CAGSLNRPPSREQYF
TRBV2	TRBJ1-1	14	CASTQIGGGTEAFF
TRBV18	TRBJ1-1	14	CASSPRGLGTEAFF
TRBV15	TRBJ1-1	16	CATSSYSTEDYTEAFF
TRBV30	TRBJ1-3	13	CAWSWDTRNTIYF
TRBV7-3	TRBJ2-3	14	CASSAGVSTDTQYF
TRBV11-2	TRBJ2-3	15	CASSLAATSTDTQYF
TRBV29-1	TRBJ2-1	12	CSGGDNYNEQFF
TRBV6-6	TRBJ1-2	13	CASSLGHLYGYTF
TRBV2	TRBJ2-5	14	CASSGNSRGETQYF
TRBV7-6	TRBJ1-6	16	CASSLGGQGSGSPLHF
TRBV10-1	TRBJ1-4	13	CASSRTFGEKLFF
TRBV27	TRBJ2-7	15	CASSLFAQVPYEQYF
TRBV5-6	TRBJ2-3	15	CASSLDGPYTDTQYF
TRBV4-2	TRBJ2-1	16	CASSHAGTSGYNEQFF
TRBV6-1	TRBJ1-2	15	CASRFPGQGADGYTF